This note documents a single T cell receptor (beta chain) sequence. The record originates from a study of control samples from healthy donors and cancer patients. Germline V gene sequence: CDR1 LGHNT, CDR2 FRNRAP. The CDR3 has 13 residues. Trimming removed 2 bases at V and 4 bases at J, with 8 bases between. Assay: immunoSEQ multiplex PCR; the TCRdb copy retains only in-frame clones and omits some. The repertoire holds approximately 89,000 clones, with over 75% as singletons. The clonotype was recovered from a woman aged 40 to 50 in good health. The sequenced sample consisted of blood. V is TRBV12-5 and J is TRBJ1-1; D is ambiguous. Here the CDR3 DNA reads TGTGCTAGTGGTTTGACCTGGGTCACTGAAGCTTTCTTT. As protein: CASGLTWVTEAFF.